Given below is one T cell receptor beta chain in context. This clonotype was counted ten times or more. Its antigen has not been determined. No quality values exist for individual bases; no much larger clone is one base distant. The data were obtained in a study of response to subunit inactivated influenza vaccine (dated by TCRdb to the late 2010s). Study-wide context: Deep quantitative profiling of the T cell receptor repertoire was used in the study to follow responses to a trivalent subunit inactivated influenza vaccine.

What the work shows at the level of the full study, not this receptor alone: The authors proposed that each seasonal influenza vaccination may bring in only a limited number of new T cells.

Libraries were constructed by RT-PCR. Sequencing took place on an Illumina HiSeq 2500. TCRdb reran the public reads through fastp at Q25 and MiXCR, keeping productive beta chains. Every CDR3 protein is listed once, alongside the most common genes and DNA of its rows. The sample table shows 500,000 or so distinct CDR3 sequences, and approximately 15% are seen once. Over 2.5% of the sample is taken by the ten largest. CDR1 and CDR2 are read off the germline V gene as SGHRS and YFSETQ. The CDR3, from cysteine to phenylalanine, totals 14 residues. Only CDR3 DNA is held: 42 bases, read in frame from base 1. Trimming takes 0 bases from V and 6 bases from J, and the germline ends sit 12 bases apart.

The source of this sequence is a man in his fifties or sixties who received an inactivated influenza vaccine. Donor details come from another sample of the same person, matched by shared clones. Specimen: CD4+ T cells sorted from PBMCs, collected about 23 months after vaccination. The V and J segments used are TRBV5-1 and TRBJ1-1, with the D segment identity uncertain. The DNA is as follows: TGCGCCAGCAGCTTGGAAGGCCTTAACCCTGAAGCTTTCTTT. Its translation is CASSLEGLNPEAFF. The reference TRBV5-1 and TRBJ1-1 proteins fill in what lies around the CDR3, so the full variable domain reads KAGVTQTPRYLIKTRGQQVTLSCSPISGHRSVSWYQQTPGQGLQFLFEYFSETQRNKGNFPGRFSGRQFSNSRSEMNVSTLELGDSALYLCASSLEGLNPEAFFGQGTRLTVV.